This T cell receptor beta chain was sequenced during a study of human T cells and chemical hapten exposure. The time point denotes: patch test 3, about 24 weeks after DPC sensitization. Treatment indicated: therapeutic diphenylcyclopropenone sensitization with weekly scalp DPC. MiXCR was run by TCRdb on the RACE reads, yielding one entry per CDR3 protein. This repertoire shows 30,000 or so distinct CDR3 sequences, 5.8% found once; its top ten account for 5.6%. The CDR3 contains 17 residues. From germline, CDR1 is SGHTA and CDR2 FQGNSA. The ends lost 0 bases at V and 3 bases at J; junction bases unmatched: 9. This clonotype was seen repeatedly, ten times or more.

The rearrangement joins TRBV7-2 to TRBJ2-7; 9 bases are shared with TRBD2. The material sequenced was whole blood, taken in connection with sensitization to the hapten diphenylcyclopropenone (DPC). This TCR was sampled from a man aged 30 to 45 with alopecia areata. Some clones in this sample may be carry-over from other donors' samples. The CDR3 DNA reads as TGTGCCAGCAGCTTAGCGGCTAGCGGGACGCTATTCTACGAGCAGTACTTC. Protein sequence: CASSLAASGTLFYEQYF.